This TCR beta chain was recorded in a study of shared clonotypes between healthy human individuals. The CDR3 extends over 14 amino acids. V lost 1 base to trimming and J lost 6 bases, with 8 bases between them. CDR1 is SGHNT and CDR2 is YYREEE in the germline V gene (reference sequence). This table comes from immunoSEQ multiplex PCR, and its TCRdb copy is limited to in-frame clones, with some not included. The sample lists roughly 2 million clones; roughly 94% were seen once. The study, taken as a whole, reports: The study found about 5% of naive CD4 clonotypes shared across several donors.

This clone was recorded at least ten times. Its antigen remains unknown. This chain uses TRBV5-4 with TRBJ1-6; D gene uncertain. The sequenced material came from naive CD4+ T cells sorted from blood. Noted subset: CD45RA+ positively selected. The TCR was taken from a man aged 18-30 years in good health. CDR3 sequence reads: CASSLIDLNSPLHF. The CDR3 DNA follows: TGTGCCAGCAGCTTGATTGATCTTAATTCACCCCTCCACTTT.